The source of this T cell receptor beta chain is a study of shared clonotypes between healthy human individuals. In the naive CD8 group, cells lacked CD45RO and were positively selected for CCR7, so terminally differentiated effector memory CD45RA+ cells were left out. Those who donated, Caucasian adults without exception, all lived in Nashville, Tennessee. Sequencing was at deep level. The assay was immunoSEQ multiplex PCR, and TCRdb's table has in-frame clones only and misses some. The table records millions of clones, approximately 94% of them present only once. This CDR3 region has 15 residues. Trimming left V 6 bases short and J 2 bases short, with 17 bases between. The germline CDR1 and CDR2 sequences are MNHEY and SMNVEV (reference sequence).

Material: naive CD8+ T cells from PBMCs. V gene TRBV27 combines with J gene TRBJ2-7; D is undetermined. This TCR was recovered from a man younger than 35 in good health. Some clones in this sample may be carry-over from other donors' samples. CDR3 residues: CASSPEAAWTYEQYF. The CDR3 region has the DNA TGTGCCAGCAGCCCTGAGGCAGCTTGGACCTACGAGCAGTACTTC.